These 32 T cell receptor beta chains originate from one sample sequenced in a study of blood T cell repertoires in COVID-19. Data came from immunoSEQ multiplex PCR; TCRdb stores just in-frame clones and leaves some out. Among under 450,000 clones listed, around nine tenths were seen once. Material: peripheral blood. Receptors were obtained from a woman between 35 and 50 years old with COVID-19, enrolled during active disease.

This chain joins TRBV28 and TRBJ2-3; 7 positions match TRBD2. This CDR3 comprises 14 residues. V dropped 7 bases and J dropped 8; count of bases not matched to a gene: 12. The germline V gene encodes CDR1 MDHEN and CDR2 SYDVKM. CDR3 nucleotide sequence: TGTGCCAGCACAGCAAACGGGGGAGGGAGTACGCAGTATTTT. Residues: CASTANGGGSTQYF.

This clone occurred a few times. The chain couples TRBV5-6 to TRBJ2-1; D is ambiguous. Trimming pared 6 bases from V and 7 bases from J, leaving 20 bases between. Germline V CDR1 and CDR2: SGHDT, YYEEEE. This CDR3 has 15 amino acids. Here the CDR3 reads CASNTPRSPWNEQFF. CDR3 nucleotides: TGTGCCAGCAACACCCCTAGGTCACCGTGGAATGAGCAGTTCTTC.

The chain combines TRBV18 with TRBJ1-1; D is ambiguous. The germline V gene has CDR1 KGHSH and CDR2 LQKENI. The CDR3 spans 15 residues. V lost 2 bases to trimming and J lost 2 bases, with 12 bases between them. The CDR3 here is CASSPSPESNTEAFF. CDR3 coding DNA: TGTGCCAGCTCACCATCCCCTGAGAGTAACACTGAAGCTTTCTTT.

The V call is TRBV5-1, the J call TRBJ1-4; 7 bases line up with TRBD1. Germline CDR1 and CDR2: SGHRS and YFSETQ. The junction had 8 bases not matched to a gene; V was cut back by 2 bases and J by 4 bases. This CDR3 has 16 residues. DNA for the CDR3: TGCGCCAGCAGCTTCGACCCGGGACAGTTTAATGAAAAACTGTTTTTT. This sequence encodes CASSFDPGQFNEKLFF.

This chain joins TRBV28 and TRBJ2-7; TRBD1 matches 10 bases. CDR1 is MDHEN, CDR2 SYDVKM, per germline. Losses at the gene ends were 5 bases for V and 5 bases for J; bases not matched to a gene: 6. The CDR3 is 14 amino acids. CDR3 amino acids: CASSDRQGAHEQYF. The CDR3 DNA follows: TGTGCCAGCAGTGATCGACAGGGGGCCCACGAGCAGTACTTC.

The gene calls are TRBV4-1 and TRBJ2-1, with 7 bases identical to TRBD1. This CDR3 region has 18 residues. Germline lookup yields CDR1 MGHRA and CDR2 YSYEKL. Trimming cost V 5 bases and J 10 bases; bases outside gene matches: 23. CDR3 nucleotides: TGCGCCAGCAGCGAAAGTGGGGCCCGGGACAGATTGGTGAGAGAGCAGTTCTTC. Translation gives CASSESGARDRLVREQFF.

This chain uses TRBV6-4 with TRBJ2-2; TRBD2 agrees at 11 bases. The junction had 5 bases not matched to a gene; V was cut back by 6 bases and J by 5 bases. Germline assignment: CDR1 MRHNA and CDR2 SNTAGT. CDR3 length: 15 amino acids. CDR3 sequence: CASSALAGVTGELFF. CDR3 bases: TGTGCCAGCAGCGCACTAGCGGGAGTTACCGGGGAGCTGTTTTTT.

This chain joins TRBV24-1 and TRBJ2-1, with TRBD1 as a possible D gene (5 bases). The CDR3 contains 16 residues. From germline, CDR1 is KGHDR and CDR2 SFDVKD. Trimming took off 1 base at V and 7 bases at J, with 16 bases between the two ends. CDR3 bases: TGTGCCACCAGTGATTTAAGGTGGGGCGCAGGGAATGAGCAGTTCTTC. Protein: CATSDLRWGAGNEQFF.

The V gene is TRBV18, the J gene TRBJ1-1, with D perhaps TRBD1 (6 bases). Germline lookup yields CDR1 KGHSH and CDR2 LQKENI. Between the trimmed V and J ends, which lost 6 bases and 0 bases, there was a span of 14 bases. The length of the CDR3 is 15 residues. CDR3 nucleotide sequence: TGTGCCAGCTCCCTTCTTACAGGGTTGAACACTGAAGCTTTCTTT. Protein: CASSLLTGLNTEAFF. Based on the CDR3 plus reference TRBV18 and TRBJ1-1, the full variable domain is NAGVMQNPRHLVRRRGQEARLRCSPMKGHSHVYWYRQLPEEGLKFMVYLQKENIIDESGMPKERFSAEFPKEGPSILRIQQVVRGDSAAYFCASSLLTGLNTEAFFGQGTRLTVV.

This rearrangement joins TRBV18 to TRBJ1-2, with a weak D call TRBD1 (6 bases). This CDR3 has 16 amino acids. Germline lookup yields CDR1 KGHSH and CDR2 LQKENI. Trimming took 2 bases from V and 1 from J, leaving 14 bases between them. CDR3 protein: CASSPITGPDNYGYTF. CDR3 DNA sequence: TGTGCCAGCTCACCAATAACAGGGCCGGATAACTATGGCTACACCTTC.

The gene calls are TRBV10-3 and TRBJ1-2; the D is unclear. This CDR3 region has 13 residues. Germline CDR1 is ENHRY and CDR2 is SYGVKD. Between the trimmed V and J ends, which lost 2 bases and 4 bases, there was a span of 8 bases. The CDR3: CAISEGSSYGYTF. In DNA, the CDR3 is TGTGCCATCAGTGAGGGCTCCTCCTATGGCTACACCTTC.

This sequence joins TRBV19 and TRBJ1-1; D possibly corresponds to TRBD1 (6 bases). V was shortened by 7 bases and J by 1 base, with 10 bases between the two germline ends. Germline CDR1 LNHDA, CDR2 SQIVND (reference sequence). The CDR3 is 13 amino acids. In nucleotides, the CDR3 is TGTGCCAGTAAACGGACAGCGAACACTGAAGCTTTCTTT. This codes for CASKRTANTEAFF. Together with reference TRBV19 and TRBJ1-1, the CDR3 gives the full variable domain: DGGITQSPKYLFRKEGQNVTLSCEQNLNHDAMYWYRQDPGQGLRLIYYSQIVNDFQKGDIAEGYSVSREKKESFPLTVTSAQKNPTAFYLCASKRTANTEAFFGQGTRLTVV.

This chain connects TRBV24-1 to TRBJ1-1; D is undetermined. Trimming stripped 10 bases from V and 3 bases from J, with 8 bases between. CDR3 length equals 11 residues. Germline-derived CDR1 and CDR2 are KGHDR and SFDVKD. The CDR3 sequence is CATSADTEAFF. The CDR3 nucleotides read TGTGCCACTTCGGCGGACACTGAAGCTTTCTTT.

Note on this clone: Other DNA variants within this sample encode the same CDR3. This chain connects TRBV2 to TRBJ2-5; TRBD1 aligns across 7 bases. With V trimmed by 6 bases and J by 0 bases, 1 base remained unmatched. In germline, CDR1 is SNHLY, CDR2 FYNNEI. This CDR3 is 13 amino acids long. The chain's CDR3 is CASSDRDQETQYF. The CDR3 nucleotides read TGTGCCAGCAGCGACAGGGACCAAGAGACCCAGTACTTC. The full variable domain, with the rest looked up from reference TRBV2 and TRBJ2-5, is EPEVTQTPSHQVTQMGQEVILRCVPISNHLYFYWYRQILGQKVEFLVSFYNNEISEKSEIFDDQFSVERPDGSNFTLKIRSTKLEDSAMYFCASSDRDQETQYFGPGTRLLVL.

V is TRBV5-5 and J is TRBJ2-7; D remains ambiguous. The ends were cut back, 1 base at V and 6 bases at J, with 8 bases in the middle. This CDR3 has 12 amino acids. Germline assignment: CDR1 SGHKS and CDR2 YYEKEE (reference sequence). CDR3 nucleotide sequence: TGTGCCAGCAGCTTGCGCGGATCCGAGCAGTACTTC. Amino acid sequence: CASSLRGSEQYF.

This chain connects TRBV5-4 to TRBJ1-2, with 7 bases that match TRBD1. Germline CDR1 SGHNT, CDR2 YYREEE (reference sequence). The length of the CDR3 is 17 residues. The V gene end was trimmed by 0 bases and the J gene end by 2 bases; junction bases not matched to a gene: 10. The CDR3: CASSLEGARTLNYGYTF. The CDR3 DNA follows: TGTGCCAGCAGCTTGGAGGGGGCCAGGACACTGAACTATGGCTACACCTTC.

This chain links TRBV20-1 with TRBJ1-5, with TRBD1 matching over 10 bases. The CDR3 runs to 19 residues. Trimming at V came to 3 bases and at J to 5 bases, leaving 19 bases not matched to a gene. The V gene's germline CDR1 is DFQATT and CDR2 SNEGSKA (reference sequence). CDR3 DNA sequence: TGCAGTGCTAGTGTTCCCCCTCATTGGGACAGGGGAGGAGATCAGCCCCAGCATTTT. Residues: CSASVPPHWDRGGDQPQHF.

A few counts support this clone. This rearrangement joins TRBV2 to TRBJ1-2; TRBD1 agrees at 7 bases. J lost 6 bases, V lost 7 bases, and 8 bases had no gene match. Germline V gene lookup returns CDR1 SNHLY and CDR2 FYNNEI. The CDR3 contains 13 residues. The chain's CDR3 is CASTRNRGDGYTF. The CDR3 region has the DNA TGTGCCAGCACTAGAAACAGGGGTGATGGCTACACCTTC. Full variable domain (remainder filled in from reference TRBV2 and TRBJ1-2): EPEVTQTPSHQVTQMGQEVILRCVPISNHLYFYWYRQILGQKVEFLVSFYNNEISEKSEIFDDQFSVERPDGSNFTLKIRSTKLEDSAMYFCASTRNRGDGYTFGSGTRLTVV.

CDR3 DNA: TGTGCCAGCAATGGTTTGCGGGGGGCTACTGAAGCTTTCTTT. Encoded protein: CASNGLRGATEAFF. The V gene is TRBV28, the J gene TRBJ1-1; TRBD1 might be the D (6 bases). The CDR3 runs 14 residues. Germline V gives CDR1 MDHEN, CDR2 SYDVKM. Trimming removed 7 bases at V and 5 bases at J, with 17 bases between.

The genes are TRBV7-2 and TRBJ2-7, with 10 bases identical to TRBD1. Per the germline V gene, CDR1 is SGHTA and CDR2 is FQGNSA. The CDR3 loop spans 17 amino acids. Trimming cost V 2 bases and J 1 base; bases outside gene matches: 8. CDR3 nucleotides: TGTGCCAGCAGCTTAAGGCATCCGGGACAGGGGTCCTACGAGCAGTACTTC. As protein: CASSLRHPGQGSYEQYF.

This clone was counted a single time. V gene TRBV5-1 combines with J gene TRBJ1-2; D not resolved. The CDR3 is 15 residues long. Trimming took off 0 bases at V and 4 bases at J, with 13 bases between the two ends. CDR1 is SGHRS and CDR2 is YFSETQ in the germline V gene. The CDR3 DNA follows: TGCGCCAGCAGCTTGGCCGGCGGGGATGGCTATGGCTACACCTTC. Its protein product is CASSLAGGDGYGYTF.

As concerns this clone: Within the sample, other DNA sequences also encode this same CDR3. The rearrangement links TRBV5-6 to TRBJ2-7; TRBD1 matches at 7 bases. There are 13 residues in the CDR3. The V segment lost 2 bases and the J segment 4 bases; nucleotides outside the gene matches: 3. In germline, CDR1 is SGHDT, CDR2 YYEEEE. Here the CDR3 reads CASSLDRDYEQYF. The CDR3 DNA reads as TGTGCCAGCAGCTTAGACAGGGATTACGAGCAGTACTTC.

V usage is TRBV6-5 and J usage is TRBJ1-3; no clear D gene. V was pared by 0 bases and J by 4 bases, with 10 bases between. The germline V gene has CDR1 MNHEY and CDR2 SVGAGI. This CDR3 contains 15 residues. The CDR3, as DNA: TGTGCCAGCAGTTACTCGTCCTCCCTGGGAAACACCATATATTTT. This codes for CASSYSSSLGNTIYF.

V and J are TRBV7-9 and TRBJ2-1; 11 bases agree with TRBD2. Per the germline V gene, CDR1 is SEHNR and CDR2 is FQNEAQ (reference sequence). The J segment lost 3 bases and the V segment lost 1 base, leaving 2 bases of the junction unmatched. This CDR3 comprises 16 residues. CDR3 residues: CASSLGLAGGYNEQFF. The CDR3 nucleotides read TGTGCCAGCAGCTTAGGGCTAGCGGGGGGCTACAATGAGCAGTTCTTC.

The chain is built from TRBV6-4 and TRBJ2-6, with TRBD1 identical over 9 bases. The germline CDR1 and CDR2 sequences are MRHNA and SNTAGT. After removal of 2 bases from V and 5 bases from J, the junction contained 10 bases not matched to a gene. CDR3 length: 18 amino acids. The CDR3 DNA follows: TGTGCCAGCAGTGACACAGGGGGCAAGGTCGCCTGGGCCAACGTCCTGACTTTC. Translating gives CASSDTGGKVAWANVLTF.

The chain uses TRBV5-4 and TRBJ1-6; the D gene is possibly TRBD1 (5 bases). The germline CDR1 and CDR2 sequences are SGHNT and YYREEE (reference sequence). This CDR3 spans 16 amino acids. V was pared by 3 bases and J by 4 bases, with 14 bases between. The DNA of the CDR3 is TGTGCCAGCAGCTCGGGGCGGGACGGATATAATTCACCCCTCCACTTT. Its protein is CASSSGRDGYNSPLHF.

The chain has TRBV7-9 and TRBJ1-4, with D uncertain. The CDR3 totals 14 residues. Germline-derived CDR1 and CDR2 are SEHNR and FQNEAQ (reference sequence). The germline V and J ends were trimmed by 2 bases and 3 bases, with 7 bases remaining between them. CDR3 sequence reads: CASSLWESNEKLFF. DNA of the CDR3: TGTGCCAGCAGCTTATGGGAGTCTAATGAAAAACTGTTTTTT.

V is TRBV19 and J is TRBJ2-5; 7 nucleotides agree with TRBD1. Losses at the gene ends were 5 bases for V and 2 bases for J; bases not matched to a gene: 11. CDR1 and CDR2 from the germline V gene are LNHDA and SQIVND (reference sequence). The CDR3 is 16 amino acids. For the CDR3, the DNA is TGTGCCAGTAGTGTCAACAGGGGAGCGGTACAAGAGACCCAGTACTTC. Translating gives CASSVNRGAVQETQYF.

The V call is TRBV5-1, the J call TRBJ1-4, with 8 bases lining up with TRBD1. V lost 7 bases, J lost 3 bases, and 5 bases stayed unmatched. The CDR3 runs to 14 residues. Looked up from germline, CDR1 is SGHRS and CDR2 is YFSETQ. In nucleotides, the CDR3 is TGCGCCAGCTCCCAGGGGGCAGCTAATGAAAAACTGTTTTTT. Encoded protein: CASSQGAANEKLFF.

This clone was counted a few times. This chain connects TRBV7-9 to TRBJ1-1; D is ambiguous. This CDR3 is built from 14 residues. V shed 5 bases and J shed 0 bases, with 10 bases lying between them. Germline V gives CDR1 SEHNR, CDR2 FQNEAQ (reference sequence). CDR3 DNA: TGTGCCAGCAGCCCCCCGCGTGTGAACACTGAAGCTTTCTTT. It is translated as CASSPPRVNTEAFF.

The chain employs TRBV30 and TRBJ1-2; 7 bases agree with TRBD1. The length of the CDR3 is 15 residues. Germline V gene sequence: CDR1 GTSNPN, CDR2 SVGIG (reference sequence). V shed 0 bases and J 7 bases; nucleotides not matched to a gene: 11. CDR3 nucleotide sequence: TGTGCCTGGAGTGTTTTCCCAGGGGGTTTGGGTGGCTACACCTTC. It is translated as CAWSVFPGGLGGYTF. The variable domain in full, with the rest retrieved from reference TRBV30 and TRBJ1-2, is SQTIHQWPATLVQPVGSPLSLECTVEGTSNPNLYWYRQAAGRGLQLLFYSVGIGQISSEVPQNLSASRPQDRQFILSSKKLLLSDSGFYLCAWSVFPGGLGGYTFGSGTRLTVV.

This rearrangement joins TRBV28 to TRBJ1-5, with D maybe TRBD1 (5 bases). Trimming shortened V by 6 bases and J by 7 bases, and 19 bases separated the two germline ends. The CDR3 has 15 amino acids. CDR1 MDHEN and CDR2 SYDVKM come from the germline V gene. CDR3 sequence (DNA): TGTGCCAGCAGGTCGGGGGTGGGGGTTGGGCAGCCCCAGCATTTT. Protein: CASRSGVGVGQPQHF.